The rows below give T cell receptor beta chains drawn from one sample of a study of T cell responses to AZD1222 COVID-19 vaccine. Sequenced by immunoSEQ multiplex PCR; TCRdb stores in-frame clones only, minus some. The table shows 90,000 to 100,000 clones, with around 85% occurring only once. Specimen: peripheral blood, collected 28 days after the second AZD1222 dose. These receptors were collected from an adult who received the AZD1222 COVID-19 vaccine. The CDR3 runs from the conserved cysteine through the conserved F or W. Each record gives: D gene, clone size, V gene, J gene, CDR3 DNA, CDR3 protein. The D gene is left open where the match is weak. Where a row states a size, it is once, few, many or the class of an expanded clone; other rows omit it.

TRBD1	-	TRBV27	TRBJ2-6	TGTGCCAGCAGTTTAGAAAAAAAGGGGGCCTCTGGGGCCAACGTCCTGACTTTC	CASSLEKKGASGANVLTF
TRBD2	-	TRBV7-2	TRBJ2-1	TGTGCCAGCAGCTCACCATTGAGGCGGGAGTCGTTCTTC	CASSSPLRRESFF
-	-	TRBV19	TRBJ1-6	TGTGCCAGTAGTTCTCATAATTCACCCCTCCACTTT	CASSSHNSPLHF
-	-	TRBV27	TRBJ1-4	TGTGCCAGCAGGGGTCCGCATGAAAAACTGTTTTTT	CASRGPHEKLFF
-	-	TRBV5-4	TRBJ2-5	TGTGCCAGCAGCTTGTCAGGGTTGAACAAAGAGACCCAGTACTTC	CASSLSGLNKETQYF
-	-	TRBV23-1	TRBJ2-7	TGCGCCAGCAGTTGGCGGCAGGGCCCCTACGAGCAGTACTTC	CASSWRQGPYEQYF
-	-	TRBV28	TRBJ2-7	TGTGCCAGCACTTCTAGTAACTACGAGCAGTACTTC	CASTSSNYEQYF
-	-	TRBV7-2	TRBJ2-2	TGTGCCAGCAGCTTAGAAGGTACCACGAACACCGGGGAGCTGTTTTTT	CASSLEGTTNTGELFF
TRBD1	once	TRBV5-4	TRBJ1-2	TGTGCCAGCAGACCGGGACAGAGCACCAACTATGGCTACACCTTC	CASRPGQSTNYGYTF
-	-	TRBV7-6	TRBJ2-1	TGTGCCAGCAGTCGCTCCGGGGGTTCTACAAATGAGCAGTTCTTC	CASSRSGGSTNEQFF
TRBD2	-	TRBV3-1/TRBV3-2	TRBJ2-5	TGTGCCAGCAGCCACCATGCAGCGGGAGTTGCGGAGACCCAGTACTTC	CASSHHAAGVAETQYF
-	-	TRBV5-1	TRBJ2-3	TGCGCCAGCAGCACGGGGATCGATACGCAGTATTTT	CASSTGIDTQYF
TRBD1	-	TRBV27	TRBJ1-4	TGTGCCAGCAGTTTCAGGGGGCGATATGAAAAACTGTTTTTT	CASSFRGRYEKLFF
-	-	TRBV27	TRBJ1-5	TGTGCCAGCAGTTTAGGCAGTGGCAATCAGCCCCAGCATTTT	CASSLGSGNQPQHF
-	-	TRBV10-1	TRBJ2-2	TGCGCCAGCAAGGTCGGGGAGCTGTTTTTT	CASKVGELFF